This is a list of T cell receptor beta chains from one sample in a study of a mutant IDH1 vaccine in newly diagnosed glioma. No antigen is known for these receptors. The protocol was immunoSEQ multiplex PCR, while the TCRdb copy is restricted to in-frame clones and leaves out a portion. The sample yields around 84,000 clones, 75% to 90% seen once. The sequencing here drew on PBMCs, taken from a glioma patient whose treatment included an IDH1 peptide vaccine. These TCRs come from a man aged 40-55 years with glioma. Each CDR3 is given without its conserved first and last residue.

14,TRBV19,ASSIEGARGNQPQH
14,TRBV4-2,ASSQELDLWGNTIY
11,TRBV7-6,ASSSVEFAEAF
12,TRBV9,ASSVGGAGYEQY
14,TRBV7-9,ASSPLPTGGVETQY
14,TRBV6-1,ASSADRVGWTYEQY
14,TRBV28,ASRSLGRGENQPQH
12,TRBV19,ASSKQGASTEAF
12,TRBV7-9,ASSLAGSTDTQY
14,TRBV7-9,ASSPQFAATNEKLF
12,TRBV19,ASSYSRGSTEAF
14,TRBV7-8,ASSLARDRANYGYT
11,TRBV7-2,ASNLLDQETQY
12,TRBV30,AWIRTDATGELF
12,TRBV28,ASMSSGRTDTQY
13,TRBV6-4,ASSDSDSGSNEQF
9,TRBV30,AWSRGYEQY
14,TRBV19,ASTLTGGLSNQPQH
13,TRBV10-2,ASTPAGIVYYGYT
16,TRBV27,ASSFGGVRATLNTEAF
11,TRBV29-1,SARDISTDTQY
13,TRBV5-8,ASSPRPPAKNIQY
13,TRBV28,ASSFADSGYYEQY
14,TRBV29-1,SVEGTLRGGNYEQY
11,TRBV7-2,ASSFRMVEGYT
12,TRBV4-1,ASSQDRGQGKLF
11,TRBV11-3,ASSLATAGEQY
13,TRBV5-5,ASSRVRGDSHEQY
11,TRBV27,ASSSGKYNEQF
10,TRBV6-6,ASGQLNQPQH
14,TRBV28,ASSSLDRGRSYEQY
13,TRBV28,ASSFWRGHLLEQY
14,TRBV6-5,ASSYSSSGAKGTQY
12,TRBV19,ASAVAREGSPLH
15,TRBV5-1,ASSSWGATRDTGELF
14,TRBV30,AWSALTGISNQPQH
13,TRBV5-1,ASSPRDRVVEKLF
11,TRBV6-6,ASSHLTGGELF
12,TRBV6-1,ASSELGDVYEQY
10,TRBV29-1,SVRGRVGELF
12,TRBV2,ASRPPGSYNEQF
15,TRBV28,ASSPSGLAGPTDTQY
14,TRBV11-2,ASSLAERSSYNEQF
13,TRBV5-8,ASSLKGGAGNEQF
12,TRBV9,ASSVGSGNYEQY